A selection of T cell receptor beta chains follows, all from one sample in a study of CD8 T cells in ankylosing spondylitis. TCRdb reprocessed the 5' RACE reads with MiXCR, giving one entry per CDR3 protein. The sample yields 500,000 to 650,000 distinct CDR3 sequences, less than 6% seen once. The sequenced sample was blood, either unsorted or a sorted T cell fraction (not recorded which). The receptors were sampled from a male donor with ankylosing spondylitis. The CDR3 runs from the conserved cysteine through the conserved F or W. Each record gives: D gene, J gene, V gene, clone size, CDR3 protein, CDR3 DNA. D genes are given only for firm matches. Clone size is shown for a subset of rows, as once, few, many or a class of expanded clone.

TRBD1,TRBJ2-3,TRBV25-1,few,CASSEPGQGASDTQYF,TGTGCCAGCAGTGAACCGGGACAGGGGGCATCAGATACGCAGTATTTT
NA,TRBJ1-3,TRBV12-3/TRBV12-4,many,CASSLAGKAGNTIYF,TGTGCCAGCAGTTTAGCGGGAAAGGCTGGAAACACCATATATTTT
NA,TRBJ1-2,TRBV24-1,NA,CATSDFSGLGYTF,TGTGCCACCAGTGATTTCTCAGGGCTCGGCTACACCTTC
NA,TRBJ2-5,TRBV28,many,CASSLPAKEETQYF,TGTGCCAGCAGTTTACCGGCAAAGGAAGAGACCCAGTACTTC
TRBD2,TRBJ2-1,TRBV20-1,many,CSARGGAGAVYNEQFF,TGCAGTGCTAGAGGAGGGGCGGGAGCTGTTTACAATGAGCAGTTCTTC
NA,TRBJ2-3,TRBV20-1,NA,CCARVFVRGRGFTDTQYF,TGCTGTGCTAGAGTATTTGTTAGGGGCAGGGGATTCACAGATACGCAGTATTTT
NA,TRBJ1-1,TRBV20-1,many,CSARLPGGNTEAFF,TGCAGTGCTAGACTCCCCGGGGGGAACACTGAAGCTTTCTTT
NA,TRBJ2-1,TRBV27,NA,CASSLSTRFF,TGTGCCAGCAGTTTATCCACTAGGTTCTTC
TRBD2,TRBJ2-3,TRBV4-3,many,CASSQDYWGSGRSEDTQYF,TGCGCCAGCAGCCAAGATTATTGGGGAAGCGGGAGGAGTGAAGATACGCAGTATTTT
TRBD2,TRBJ2-1,TRBV6-5,many,CASSYLGLGREQFF,TGTGCCAGCAGTTATTTGGGACTAGGGCGCGAGCAGTTCTTC